Presented here are 26 T cell receptor beta chains from one specimen sequenced in a study of cytomegalovirus exposure and HLA in healthy donors. The study ran its PCR with 60 Vbeta and 13 Jbeta primers. TCRdb's table, derived via immunoSEQ multiplex PCR, lists solely in-frame clones and lacks some. The table includes about 130,000 clones, approximately 80% detected once. The sequencing sample was made of PBMCs. These TCRs come from a young man in good health and CMV-seronegative.

The chain couples TRBV30 to TRBJ2-2; 8 bases line up with TRBD1. CDR1 is GTSNPN, CDR2 SVGIG, per germline (reference sequence). J lost 7 bases, V lost 2 bases, and 6 bases had no gene match. The CDR3 is made up of 14 amino acids. CDR3 DNA sequence: TGTGCCTGGAGTAGCGGACAGGGAGTCGGGGAGCTGTTTTTT. Protein product: CAWSSGQGVGELFF.

This clone was recorded once. The J gene is TRBJ1-5, the V gene TRBV2; 9 nucleotides agree with TRBD1. Trimming at V came to 6 bases and at J to 6 bases, leaving 6 bases not matched to a gene. CDR1 is SNHLY, CDR2 FYNNEI, per germline. This CDR3 spans 14 amino acids. The CDR3, as DNA: TGTGCCAGCAGGCCAACAGGGGGCCCTCAGCCCCAGCATTTT. Translated, it gives CASRPTGGPQPQHF.

This clone was picked up one time. The CDR3 region has the DNA TGTGCCAGCAGTTTTAGAGGGAAGGAGGGCTACACCTTC. Its translation: CASSFRGKEGYTF. This chain uses TRBV27 with TRBJ1-2; D not resolved. Trimming removed 3 bases from V and 8 bases from J, with 13 bases in between. This CDR3 has 13 residues. The germline gives CDR1 MNHEY, CDR2 SMNVEV (reference sequence).

The chain employs TRBV5-1 and TRBJ2-7, with 10 bases identical to TRBD1. The germline gives CDR1 SGHRS, CDR2 YFSETQ. V was pared by 4 bases and J by 2 bases, with 6 bases of the junction left unmatched. This CDR3 region has 15 residues. The CDR3 loop is CASSGGDRGPYEQYF. CDR3 nucleotides: TGCGCCAGCAGCGGAGGGGACAGGGGACCCTACGAGCAGTACTTC. Drawing the rest from reference TRBV5-1 and TRBJ2-7, the complete variable domain is KAGVTQTPRYLIKTRGQQVTLSCSPISGHRSVSWYQQTPGQGLQFLFEYFSETQRNKGNFPGRFSGRQFSNSRSEMNVSTLELGDSALYLCASSGGDRGPYEQYFGPGTRLTVT.

The chain carries TRBV6-6 and TRBJ1-1, with a possible D match to TRBD1 (6 bases). V lost 8 bases to trimming and J lost 0 bases, with 13 bases between them. This CDR3 region has 14 residues. The V gene's germline CDR1 is MNHNY and CDR2 SVGAGI (reference sequence). The CDR3 sequence is CASSPGQMNTEAFF. The CDR3 DNA reads as TGTGCCAGCTCGCCCGGACAGATGAACACTGAAGCTTTCTTT.

V is TRBV27 and J is TRBJ2-3; TRBD2 is a possible D gene (7 bases). The CDR3 is made up of 18 amino acids. V was shortened by 0 bases and J by 0 bases, with 16 bases between the two germline ends. The germline V gene encodes CDR1 MNHEY and CDR2 SMNVEV (reference sequence). This CDR3 reads CASSLSRRRGASTDTQYF. In DNA, the CDR3 is TGTGCCAGCAGTTTATCCCGACGACGGGGGGCTAGCACAGATACGCAGTATTTT.

DNA for the CDR3: TGCGCCAGCAGCTCCAGACGAATAGCGGGGCTCCCCACCTCTCTTTCCTACGAGCAGTACTTC. It specifies CASSSRRIAGLPTSLSYEQYF. The chain employs TRBV5-1 and TRBJ2-7, with 8 bases lining up with TRBD2. CDR1 is SGHRS, CDR2 YFSETQ, per germline. This CDR3 has 21 amino acids. The J segment lost 1 base and the V segment lost 3 bases, leaving 24 bases of the junction unmatched.

The chain couples TRBV29-1 to TRBJ1-6; possible D gene TRBD1, 6 bases. This CDR3 is built from 13 residues. Trimming stripped 3 bases from V and 5 bases from J, with 8 bases between. CDR1 and CDR2 from the germline V gene are SQVTM and ANQGSEA. CDR3 DNA: TGCAGCGTTGAGGGGGCGGATAATTCACCCCTCCACTTT. Its protein is CSVEGADNSPLHF.

The chain couples TRBV9 to TRBJ1-6; 7 bases map to TRBD1. The trim removed 0 bases at V and 7 bases at J, leaving 4 bases unmatched. The CDR3 loop spans 15 amino acids. The germline gives CDR1 SGDLS, CDR2 YYNGEE. CDR3 DNA: TGTGCCAGCAGCGTAGGGGGGACAGCGAATTCACCCCTCCACTTT. Translation: CASSVGGTANSPLHF.

This clone came up once. This chain connects TRBV6-6 to TRBJ1-6; weak D call: TRBD1 (6 bases). Germline V gene sequence: CDR1 MNHNY, CDR2 SVGAGI (reference sequence). Between the trimmed V and J ends, which lost 0 bases and 7 bases, there was a span of 13 bases. This CDR3 contains 16 residues. The CDR3 loop is CASSYSPPDSNSPLHF. CDR3 nucleotide sequence: TGTGCCAGCAGTTACTCGCCACCGGACAGCAATTCACCCCTCCACTTT.

The chain employs TRBV5-1 and TRBJ2-2, with D perhaps TRBD2 (6 bases). Germline V gene sequence: CDR1 SGHRS, CDR2 YFSETQ. With 4 bases removed from V and 6 bases from J, the gap between germline ends came to 19 bases. CDR3 size: 16 residues. The CDR3 reads CASSPALAMVPGELFF. CDR3 sequence (DNA): TGCGCCAGCAGCCCAGCCCTAGCGATGGTCCCCGGGGAGCTGTTTTTT.

J is TRBJ2-5 and V is TRBV29-1; D is uncertain. V lost 7 bases, J lost 2 bases, and 17 bases lay in between. Germline assignment: CDR1 SQVTM and CDR2 ANQGSEA. The CDR3 spans 14 residues. This chain's CDR3 is CSGLAARMQETQYF. CDR3 coding DNA: TGCAGCGGGCTCGCGGCTAGAATGCAAGAGACCCAGTACTTC.

The chain is built from TRBV10-3 and TRBJ2-3; TRBD2 is a possible D gene (5 bases). The CDR3 contains 13 residues. V shed 3 bases and J shed 6 bases, with 10 bases lying between them. The germline CDR1 and CDR2 sequences are ENHRY and SYGVKD. The CDR3: CAISDPTGDTQYF. CDR3 coding DNA: TGTGCCATCAGTGACCCGACGGGGGATACGCAGTATTTT.

The chain employs TRBV6-6 and TRBJ2-7; D is unresolved. The CDR3 totals 11 residues. V shed 5 bases and J shed 4 bases, with 6 bases lying between them. Germline V gene sequence: CDR1 MNHNY, CDR2 SVGAGI (reference sequence). DNA of the CDR3: TGTGCCAGCAGTAATCAATACGAGCAGTACTTC. This sequence encodes CASSNQYEQYF.

The sample holds a few counts of this clone. The chain combines TRBV9 with TRBJ2-3; a weak D match, TRBD2 (6 bases). V dropped 5 bases and J dropped 2 bases, with 18 bases sitting between them. The CDR3 runs 16 residues. Looked up from germline, CDR1 is SGDLS and CDR2 is YYNGEE. The CDR3 loop reads CASSERGRTYTDTQYF. The CDR3 DNA reads as TGTGCCAGCAGTGAACGAGGGAGGACTTACACAGATACGCAGTATTTT.

This clone was found a few times. J is TRBJ1-1 and V is TRBV6-1, with TRBD1 matching 7 bases. Per germline, CDR1 MNHNS and CDR2 SASEGT. This CDR3 comprises 14 residues. Losses at the gene ends were 4 bases for V and 4 bases for J; bases not matched to a gene: 6. The CDR3 DNA sequence: TGTGCCAGCAGTGCCCAACAGGGGAGCACTGAAGCTTTCTTT. The encoded protein is CASSAQQGSTEAFF.

V is TRBV7-6 and J is TRBJ2-3; TRBD1 matches 9 bases. V trimming: 5 bases; J trimming: 3 bases; junction bases outside the gene matches: 6. This CDR3 is 15 amino acids long. CDR1 and CDR2 (germline): SGHVS, FNYEAQ. In DNA form, the CDR3 reads TGTGCCAGCAGCCCGGAAGGACAGGGGACAGATACGCAGTATTTT. Its translation is CASSPEGQGTDTQYF.

This sequence joins TRBV28 and TRBJ1-1; D is uncertain. V was cut by 1 base and J by 4 bases, with 13 bases left in between. The CDR3 is 15 residues long. CDR1 and CDR2 from the germline V gene are MDHEN and SYDVKM. CDR3 coding DNA: TGTGCCAGCAGTTTATTATCAGGCGGGCGCACTGAAGCTTTCTTT. The encoded protein is CASSLLSGGRTEAFF.

This clone occurred a few times. The chain recombines TRBV5-6 with TRBJ1-2; TRBD1 aligns across 12 bases. Germline V gene lookup returns CDR1 SGHDT and CDR2 YYEEEE. V shed 3 bases, J shed 8 bases, and the junction held 5 bases outside the gene matches. The CDR3 loop spans 14 amino acids. The CDR3, as DNA: TGTGCCAGCAGCTCGTGGGACAGGGGGCAGGGCTACACCTTC. It encodes CASSSWDRGQGYTF.

This chain connects TRBV15 to TRBJ1-5; TRBD1 matches at 7 bases. The trim removed 5 bases at V and 5 bases at J, leaving 9 bases unmatched. The CDR3 runs 15 residues. Germline V gene lookup returns CDR1 LNHNV and CDR2 YYDKDF (reference sequence). In DNA, the CDR3 is TGTGCCACCAGCGGGACAGACTTACCGGATCAGCCCCAGCATTTT. Its translation: CATSGTDLPDQPQHF. The full variable domain, in which reference TRBV15 and TRBJ1-5 provide the parts outside the CDR3, is DAMVIQNPRYQVTQFGKPVTLSCSQTLNHNVMYWYQQKSSQAPKLLFHYYDKDFNNEADTPDNFQSRRPNTSFCFLDIRSPGLGDTAMYLCATSGTDLPDQPQHFGDGTRLSIL.

The chain links TRBV11-3 to TRBJ2-1, with 8 bases that match TRBD2. This CDR3 region has 17 residues. The ends lost 3 bases at V and 4 bases at J; junction bases unmatched: 11. Per the germline V gene, CDR1 is SGHNT and CDR2 is YENEEA. CDR3 nucleotides: TGTGCCAGCAGCTTTTGTCCCCCGGGACTAGTGTACAATGAGCAGTTCTTC. Its translation: CASSFCPPGLVYNEQFF.

V gene TRBV11-2 combines with J gene TRBJ1-2, with TRBD1 matching over 8 bases. CDR3 length: 16 residues. The V gene's germline CDR1 is SGHAT and CDR2 FQNNGV. J lost 6 bases, V lost 7 bases, and 16 bases had no gene match. Here the CDR3 reads CASNQGLRDRRHGYTF. The DNA of the CDR3 is TGTGCCAGCAACCAAGGGTTGAGGGACAGGCGGCATGGCTACACCTTC.

This chain connects TRBV19 to TRBJ2-2; D call uncertain. The V end was cut by 5 bases, the J end by 5 bases, with 12 bases between. Germline assignment: CDR1 LNHDA and CDR2 SQIVND (reference sequence). The CDR3 contains 14 residues. In nucleotides, the CDR3 is TGTGCCAGTAGTCTAATACTTCCTACCGGGGAGCTGTTTTTT. Translating gives CASSLILPTGELFF.

The rearrangement uses TRBV6-5 and TRBJ1-2; D is ambiguous. This CDR3 region has 13 residues. From germline, CDR1 is MNHEY and CDR2 SVGAGI. V shed 2 bases and J shed 4 bases, with 8 bases lying between them. The CDR3 spells CASSYVGSYGYTF. The CDR3 nucleotides are TGTGCCAGCAGTTACGTGGGGAGCTATGGCTACACCTTC.

The genes are TRBV7-2 and TRBJ2-3, with 13 nucleotides matching TRBD2. The germline CDR1 and CDR2 sequences are SGHTA and FQGNSA. Trimming removed 5 bases from V and 7 bases from J; junction bases left unmatched: 9. This CDR3 comprises 16 residues. CDR3 sequence (DNA): TGTGCCAGCAGCCAGGGGACTAGCGGGGATCGGAATACGCAGTATTTT. As protein: CASSQGTSGDRNTQYF.

The genes are TRBV29-1 and TRBJ2-2, with D perhaps matching TRBD1 (6 bases). The CDR3 sequence is 15 residues long. Trimming left V 6 bases short and J 2 bases short, with 16 bases between. Per the germline V gene, CDR1 is SQVTM and CDR2 is ANQGSEA. The CDR3 is CSVPTGSSNTGELFF. The CDR3, as DNA: TGCAGCGTACCTACAGGGTCCTCAAACACCGGGGAGCTGTTTTTT.